The 27 T cell receptor beta chains below all came from one sample that was sequenced in a study of spatial heterogeneity in lung cancer. Their antigens remain unidentified. Time point described: sample taken at primary tumor resection. MiXCR, applied by TCRdb to the 5' RACE reads, yields one record per CDR3 protein. The table has fewer than 5,000 distinct CDR3 sequences, roughly 6.3% seen once. General observations from the study: In tumors, expanded intratumoral alpha and beta TCR counts tracked mutation counts.

The material was lung tumor tissue, obtained at surgery. These receptors originate from a male donor with early-stage non-small cell lung cancer.

This clonotype was picked up many times. The chain links TRBV6-6 to TRBJ2-7; TRBD1 is a possible D gene (6 bases). This CDR3 contains 13 residues. With 5 bases removed from V and 2 bases from J, the gap between germline ends came to 10 bases. Germline loops: CDR1 MNHNY, CDR2 SVGAGI (reference sequence). DNA of the CDR3: TGTGCCAGCAGTCAGGGACAAACCTACGAGCAGTACTTC. It encodes CASSQGQTYEQYF.

By its share, this clonotype is medium-sized (0.01 to 0.1%). The V gene is TRBV20-1, the J gene TRBJ2-4, with unresolved D. Germline lookup yields CDR1 DFQATT and CDR2 SNEGSKA (reference sequence). CDR3 length equals 13 residues. Between the trimmed V and J ends, which lost 0 bases and 9 bases, there was a span of 12 bases. The CDR3 spells CSARDPRPSIQYF. Written as DNA, the CDR3 is TGCAGTGCTAGAGACCCCCGCCCAAGCATTCAGTACTTC.

Judged by abundance, this clonotype is medium-sized. V is TRBV7-9 and J is TRBJ1-2; 10 nucleotides agree with TRBD1. CDR1 is SEHNR and CDR2 is FQNEAQ in the germline V gene (reference sequence). V lost 6 bases and J lost 4; bases outside the gene matches: 5. This CDR3 has 14 residues. The CDR3 loop reads CASRATGGTYGYTF. CDR3 DNA sequence: TGTGCCAGCAGGGCGACAGGGGGCACCTATGGCTACACCTTC.

This clonotype was seen repeatedly, ten times or more. The chain employs TRBV28 and TRBJ2-1, with a possible D match to TRBD2 (5 bases). Trimming stripped 5 bases from V and 7 bases from J, with 6 bases between. CDR1 and CDR2 from the germline V gene are MDHEN and SYDVKM. This CDR3 has 11 residues. CDR3 sequence reads: CASSTRNEQFF. CDR3 in DNA: TGTGCCAGCAGTACTAGGAATGAGCAGTTCTTC.

This clonotype is large. The J gene is TRBJ2-7, the V gene TRBV7-9, with D possibly being TRBD2 (6 bases). Germline V lookup: CDR1 SEHNR, CDR2 FQNEAQ (reference sequence). The germline V and J ends were trimmed by 4 bases and 2 bases, with 15 bases remaining between them. The CDR3 has 15 residues. CDR3 residues: CASSSDGLYPYEQYF. The CDR3 DNA sequence: TGTGCCAGCAGCTCAGACGGACTATATCCCTACGAGCAGTACTTC.

This clonotype is medium-sized within its sample. The chain couples TRBV6-2 or TRBV6-3 to TRBJ2-6; possibly TRBD2 for D (5 bases). Germline CDR1 reads MNHEY; CDR2 reads SVGEGT. The CDR3 runs 17 residues. The germline V and J ends were trimmed by 6 bases and 5 bases, with 20 bases remaining between them. This CDR3 reads CASRLRGDLLRANVLTF. The CDR3 DNA is TGTGCCAGCAGACTACGGGGAGATCTTCTCAGGGCCAACGTCCTGACTTTC.

This clonotype appeared many times. The gene calls are TRBV20-1 and TRBJ2-5, with D possibly matching TRBD1 (5 bases). CDR1 is DFQATT and CDR2 is SNEGSKA in the germline V gene (reference sequence). V lost 4 bases to trimming and J lost 1 base, with 10 bases between them. This CDR3 spans 13 amino acids. The CDR3 coding sequence is TGCAGTGCTACTGAGACAGTCCAAGAGACCCAGTACTTC. Its translation: CSATETVQETQYF.

This clonotype was counted ten times or more. The V gene is TRBV29-1, the J gene TRBJ1-1; possibly TRBD1 for D (6 bases). From germline, CDR1 is SQVTM and CDR2 ANQGSEA. The V end lost 4 bases, the J end lost 3 bases, and 12 bases lay between the germline ends. The CDR3 sequence is 13 residues long. The CDR3 bases are TGCAGCGTTGTCAGGGGATATGACACTGAAGCTTTCTTT. Amino acids: CSVVRGYDTEAFF.

This clonotype counts as medium-sized. The V call is TRBV14, the J call TRBJ2-7; 9 nucleotides align to TRBD2. CDR1 is SGHDN, CDR2 FVKESK, per germline. V lost 0 bases and J lost 4; bases outside the gene matches: 4. The CDR3 loop spans 15 amino acids. The CDR3 is CASSQELRGGYEQYF. The CDR3 nucleotides read TGTGCCAGCAGCCAAGAGCTGCGGGGGGGATACGAGCAGTACTTC.

Ten or more counts support this clonotype. The V call is TRBV6-2 or TRBV6-3, the J call TRBJ2-1; either TRBD1 or TRBD2 may fit D (5 bases each). Germline V lookup: CDR1 MNHEY, CDR2 SVGEGT. Deletions cut 2 bases from V and 2 bases from J, with 10 bases between. CDR3 length: 15 amino acids. In nucleotides, the CDR3 is TGTGCCAGCAGTTACGAGAGGGACGCCTACAATGAGCAGTTCTTC. Translated: CASSYERDAYNEQFF.

This clonotype showed up many times. The rearrangement uses TRBV28 and TRBJ1-1, with 8 bases identical to TRBD1. Germline CDR1 MDHEN, CDR2 SYDVKM. This CDR3 has 15 residues. Trimming removed 6 bases from V and 5 bases from J; junction bases left unmatched: 11. The chain's CDR3 is CASRWDRTGRTEAFF. Here the CDR3 DNA reads TGTGCCAGCAGATGGGATCGGACAGGGCGGACTGAAGCTTTCTTT.

A word on this clonotype: A read error may produce the germline difference seen at one junction end. J is TRBJ2-3 and V is TRBV7-2; TRBD2 matches 9 bases. CDR3 size: 14 residues. Germline assignment: CDR1 SGHTA and CDR2 FQGNSA. CDR3 bases: TGTGTCAGCATAGCGGGGGAACCCACAGATACGCAGTATTTT. Its translation is CVSIAGEPTDTQYF.

By proportion, this clonotype is medium-sized. The V and J genes are TRBV5-1 and TRBJ2-5; 9 positions match TRBD2. Germline-derived CDR1 and CDR2 are SGHRS and YFSETQ. The CDR3 covers 14 residues. With 2 bases clipped from V and 3 bases from J, the junction kept 2 bases outside the gene matches. The CDR3 DNA follows: TGCGCCAGCAGCTTATTAGCGGGAGAAGAGACCCAGTACTTC. Translation gives CASSLLAGEETQYF. The variable domain in full, completed from reference TRBV5-1 and TRBJ2-5, reads KAGVTQTPRYLIKTRGQQVTLSCSPISGHRSVSWYQQTPGQGLQFLFEYFSETQRNKGNFPGRFSGRQFSNSRSEMNVSTLELGDSALYLCASSLLAGEETQYFGPGTRLLVL.

In this sample, this clonotype turned up many times. The V and J genes are TRBV5-6 and TRBJ2-7; maybe TRBD2 (5 bases). The CDR3 covers 14 residues. CDR1 and CDR2 from the germline V gene are SGHDT and YYEEEE. V shed 2 bases and J shed 1 base, with 10 bases lying between them. CDR3 DNA sequence: TGTGCCAGCAGCTTCCGGACTCGTTCCTACGAGCAGTACTTC. Translating gives CASSFRTRSYEQYF.

This clonotype is medium-sized in the sample. The genes are TRBV7-2 and TRBJ1-2, with TRBD1 as a possible D gene (5 bases). Germline CDR1 SGHTA, CDR2 FQGNSA. The germline V and J ends were trimmed by 3 bases and 0 bases, with 11 bases remaining between them. The CDR3 has 15 residues. In DNA form, the CDR3 reads TGTGCCAGCAGCTTCGCCGAAGGGGCTAACTATGGCTACACCTTC. Amino acid sequence: CASSFAEGANYGYTF.

In its sample, this clonotype is medium-sized. The chain employs TRBV7-2 and TRBJ2-3; no clear D gene. This CDR3 spans 14 amino acids. Trimming cost V 4 bases and J 2 bases, with 10 bases left between them. In germline, CDR1 is SGHTA, CDR2 FQGNSA. CDR3 protein: CASSSSRVTDTQYF. CDR3 in DNA: TGTGCCAGCAGCTCCTCCCGTGTCACAGATACGCAGTATTTT.

This clonotype is deemed medium-sized. The chain joins TRBV6-6 to TRBJ2-3; perhaps TRBD2 as D (6 bases). The CDR3 runs to 21 residues. V lost 2 bases and J lost 2, with 29 bases in between. Germline assignment: CDR1 MNHNY and CDR2 SVGAGI (reference sequence). The CDR3 region is CASSYPTLREDVPRHTDTQYF. The CDR3 DNA reads TGTGCCAGCAGTTACCCTACGCTCAGGGAGGACGTTCCAAGGCACACAGATACGCAGTATTTT.

This clonotype counts as medium-sized (0.01 to 0.1%). The chain has TRBV19 and TRBJ1-4; the D is unclear. Trimming pared 5 bases from V and 5 bases from J, leaving 12 bases between. The germline CDR1 and CDR2 sequences are LNHDA and SQIVND (reference sequence). The CDR3 loop spans 14 amino acids. CDR3 bases: TGTGCCAGTAGTGCGGGGTACGCGAATGAAAAACTGTTTTTT. This codes for CASSAGYANEKLFF.

This clonotype is classed as medium-sized (0.01 to 0.1%). V is TRBV7-2 and J is TRBJ2-3; D is uncertain. CDR3 length: 14 residues. Germline V lookup: CDR1 SGHTA, CDR2 FQGNSA. V was clipped by 1 base and J by 3 bases, with 8 bases between them. The CDR3 loop reads CASSLGPVTDTQYF. CDR3 nucleotide sequence: TGTGCCAGCAGCTTAGGCCCAGTGACAGATACGCAGTATTTT.

This clonotype is medium-sized within its sample. The J gene is TRBJ2-5, the V gene TRBV3-1; 14 bases align to TRBD2. V trimming: 4 bases; J trimming: 2 bases; junction bases outside the gene matches: 6. This CDR3 is 17 amino acids long. Germline CDR1 LGHDT, CDR2 YNNKEL (reference sequence). The CDR3 sequence is CASSPRTSGRLQETQYF. CDR3 DNA sequence: TGTGCCAGCAGCCCCCGGACTAGCGGGAGGCTACAAGAGACCCAGTACTTC.

The chain combines TRBV20-1 with TRBJ2-5, with 11 bases matching TRBD2. The CDR3 runs 16 residues. V lost 0 bases to trimming and J lost 3 bases; unmatched junction nucleotides: 6. In germline, CDR1 is DFQATT, CDR2 SNEGSKA (reference sequence). The CDR3 DNA reads as TGCAGTGCTAGAGATCGGGCGGGACTAGCGGAAGAGACCCAGTACTTC. Translated: CSARDRAGLAEETQYF.

In this sample, this clonotype turned up many times. The rearrangement links TRBV20-1 to TRBJ2-7; TRBD2 matches 10 bases. After removal of 5 bases from V and 4 bases from J, the junction contained 14 bases not matched to a gene. CDR1 and CDR2 (germline): DFQATT, SNEGSKA (reference sequence). CDR3 length: 16 amino acids. DNA of the CDR3: TGCAGTGCTCGGCGGAGTCCGGGACTAGCGCCTTACGAGCAGTACTTC. It codes for CSARRSPGLAPYEQYF.

Many counts were recorded for this clonotype. The V call is TRBV4-2, the J call TRBJ2-1; D gene ambiguous. V was shortened by 4 bases and J by 5 bases, with 9 bases between the two germline ends. Germline CDR1 LGHNA, CDR2 YNFKEQ. The CDR3 runs 13 residues. The CDR3 loop reads CASSLSADNEQFF. As DNA, the CDR3 is TGTGCCAGCAGCCTGTCAGCCGACAATGAGCAGTTCTTC.

This clonotype was counted only a few times. The chain uses TRBV9 and TRBJ2-7; 9 bases match TRBD1. The V and J ends lost 3 bases and 6 bases, in that order; junction bases with no gene match: 10. Germline CDR1 SGDLS, CDR2 YYNGEE. This CDR3 is 15 amino acids long. The CDR3 loop reads CASSGGQGQSREQYF. The CDR3 DNA follows: TGTGCCAGCAGCGGCGGACAGGGGCAGTCGCGCGAGCAGTACTTC.

This clonotype is medium-sized in the sample. Written as DNA, the CDR3 is TGTGCCAGCAGGCTAGAAGGGAAGATGAACACTGAAGCTTTCTTT. Protein: CASRLEGKMNTEAFF. The genes are TRBV28 and TRBJ1-1; unclear D gene. The V gene lost 6 bases and the J gene lost 0 bases, with 14 bases spanning the gap. Per the germline V gene, CDR1 is MDHEN and CDR2 is SYDVKM. The CDR3 runs to 15 residues.

This clonotype appeared many times. The chain uses TRBV29-1 and TRBJ2-7, with no clear D. The CDR3 totals 11 residues. Germline V gene lookup returns CDR1 SQVTM and CDR2 ANQGSEA. V lost 0 bases to trimming and J lost 3 bases, with 3 bases between them. In DNA, the CDR3 is TGCAGCGTTGAAGAGTTCTACGAGCAGTACTTC. Encoded protein: CSVEEFYEQYF.

Relative to its sample, this clonotype is medium-sized (0.01 to 0.1%). The J gene is TRBJ2-6, the V gene TRBV19; 10 bases line up with TRBD1. Germline V gene lookup returns CDR1 LNHDA and CDR2 SQIVND (reference sequence). The CDR3 runs to 18 residues. The junction had 9 bases not matched to a gene; V was cut back by 3 bases and J by 4 bases. CDR3 bases: TGTGCCAGTAGTATCCAGGGACAGGGGACGACGGGGGCCAACGTCCTGACTTTC. It codes for CASSIQGQGTTGANVLTF.